This T cell receptor (beta chain) stems from a study of early stage breast cancer tumors. This clone has just one count. The antigen is unknown. TCRdb keeps only in-frame clones here, not all; method: immunoSEQ multiplex PCR. Counted here are 25,000 to 35,000 clones, roughly 50% occurring once; the ten biggest clones make up 8.5%. General study findings and limits: In about 90% of the 16 patients, blood comparison separated tumor from normal breast. Bulk DNA sequencing of unsorted cells missed chain pairing and markers.

Input material: breast tumor tissue. This sequence was found in a person aged 45 to 59 with breast cancer.

In DNA, the CDR3 is TGTGCCTGGAACAAGGGGAGGGGGCGAACGAACACCGGGGAGCTGTTTTTT. Protein: CAWNKGRGRTNTGELFF. The chain couples TRBV30 to TRBJ2-2, with D perhaps given as TRBD1 or TRBD2 (7 bases each). This CDR3 spans 17 amino acids. Trimming shortened V by 4 bases and J by 0 bases, and 18 bases separated the two germline ends. Germline V gene data show CDR1 as GTSNPN and CDR2 as SVGIG (reference sequence). Looking up the rest from reference TRBV30 and TRBJ2-2 gives the full variable domain: SQTIHQWPATLVQPVGSPLSLECTVEGTSNPNLYWYRQAAGRGLQLLFYSVGIGQISSEVPQNLSASRPQDRQFILSSKKLLLSDSGFYLCAWNKGRGRTNTGELFFGEGSRLTVL.